This TCR beta chain was sequenced for a study of T cells in Graves' hyperthyroidism and ophthalmopathy. Newly diagnosed hyperthyroidism, duration under 2 months, in patients aged 18 to 65. Clinicians diagnosed patients from clinical symptoms, serum thyroxine and TRAb, thyroid ultrasound and orbital computed tomography. The table lists this clonotype with a few counts. Germline-derived CDR1 and CDR2 are SGHAT and FQNNGV. This CDR3 has 17 residues. Trimming cost V 0 bases and J 0 bases; bases outside gene matches: 8. Amplified TCR beta CDR3 regions derived from RNA transcripts. The study used the HTBI primer set for a first-round RT-PCR of the TCR CDR3. MiXCR was run by TCRdb on the multiplex PCR reads, yielding one entry per CDR3 protein. The sample holds just under 750,000 distinct CDR3 sequences, roughly 32% seen once.

Input material: blood. The sequence was obtained from a woman in her 40s with Graves' hyperthyroidism. This chain links TRBV11-2 with TRBJ2-7, with 7 bases lining up with TRBD2. For the CDR3, the DNA is TGTGCCAGCAGCTTAGATATCGGGGAGGGTGCCTCCTACGAGCAGTACTTC. Amino acids: CASSLDIGEGASYEQYF.